There are many counts of the clone carrying this T cell receptor (beta chain). Its matching antigen is unknown. Diagnostic decisions used clinical symptoms, serum thyroxine and TRAb, thyroid ultrasound and orbital computed tomography. What was amplified from RNA transcripts were TCR beta CDR3 regions. Primed by the HTBI set, a first-round RT-PCR was run on the TCR CDR3. In TCRdb, the multiplex PCR reads were re-called with MiXCR into one record per CDR3 protein. The sample includes about 590,000 distinct CDR3 sequences, around 16% of them seen just once. This sample was included in a study of T cells in Graves' hyperthyroidism and ophthalmopathy. Study observations and caveats: Ophthalmopathy prediction by the model preceded onset by a median roughly 6.3 months.

V was pared by 5 bases and J by 6 bases, with 14 bases between. The CDR3 spans 14 residues. CDR1 is SGHAT and CDR2 is FQNNGV in the germline V gene. The chain is built from TRBV11-2 and TRBJ2-1; D is uncertain. The clonotype originates from a woman between 25 and 40 years old with Graves' hyperthyroidism. The material sequenced was blood. CDR3 in amino acids: CASSPSRPVNEQFF. DNA for the CDR3: TGTGCCAGCAGCCCCTCACGACCGGTCAATGAGCAGTTCTTC.